This T cell receptor beta chain was identified in a study of neoadjuvant anti-PD-1 for oral cavity cancer. Trimming left V 4 bases short and J 0 bases short, with 9 bases between. The germline gives CDR1 MNHNY, CDR2 SVGAGI (reference sequence). This CDR3 comprises 14 residues. Measured with immunoSEQ multiplex PCR; TCRdb has only the in-frame clones, and not every one. The repertoire holds 55,000 to 75,000 clones, with roughly nine tenths as singletons. The time point here: after neoadjuvant nivolumab, at surgical resection. The source of this sequence is a person aged 35-79 years with oral cavity squamous cell carcinoma. This chain uses TRBV6-6 with TRBJ1-1; D ambiguous. This specimen was PBMCs, taken after nivolumab (anti-PD-1) treatment. In nucleotides, the CDR3 is TGTGCCAGCAGTTCCCTAGGCATGAACACTGAAGCTTTCTTT. Amino acid sequence: CASSSLGMNTEAFF.